What follows are 26 T cell receptor beta chains derived from one specimen sequenced in a study of blood T cell repertoires in COVID-19. TCRdb's table, derived via immunoSEQ multiplex PCR, lists solely in-frame clones and lacks some. The sample yields about 150,000 clones, 76% seen once. Sequenced material: peripheral blood. The source of these receptors is a woman of 80 years or more with acute or convalescent COVID-19.

This chain connects TRBV6-4 to TRBJ2-6; D is unclear. Germline CDR1 reads MRHNA; CDR2 reads SNTAGT. The CDR3 loop spans 18 amino acids. V gave up 0 bases and J gave up 0 bases, with 12 bases separating them. The CDR3 loop reads CASSDSGRYASGANVLTF. CDR3 in DNA: TGTGCCAGCAGTGACTCTGGCAGATACGCCTCTGGGGCCAACGTCCTGACTTTC.

This chain joins TRBV19 and TRBJ2-1; 8 bases are a match to TRBD2. Looked up from germline, CDR1 is LNHDA and CDR2 is SQIVND (reference sequence). Losses at the gene ends were 7 bases for V and 8 bases for J; bases not matched to a gene: 7. The CDR3 has 13 residues. The CDR3 reads CASTGGPSDEQFF. CDR3 nucleotides: TGTGCCAGTACGGGGGGGCCTAGCGATGAGCAGTTCTTC.

DNA of the CDR3: TGTGCCACCTCCGGTGACAGCGGGGAGACCCAGTACTTC. Translation gives CATSGDSGETQYF. The V call is TRBV24-1, the J call TRBJ2-5; D might be TRBD2 (6 bases). Trimming removed 9 bases at V and 5 bases at J, with 15 bases between. The CDR3 contains 13 residues. Germline CDR1 is KGHDR and CDR2 is SFDVKD.

The V gene is TRBV19, the J gene TRBJ2-2, with TRBD1 identical over 8 bases. V lost 11 bases, J lost 5 bases, and 13 bases stayed unmatched. From germline, CDR1 is LNHDA and CDR2 SQIVND (reference sequence). This CDR3 has 15 residues. CDR3 sequence: CAGGRGQIGTGELFF. In nucleotides, the CDR3 is TGTGCCGGCGGCAGGGGGCAAATCGGAACCGGGGAGCTGTTTTTT.

This clone occurred a few times. The chain combines TRBV18 with TRBJ1-5; TRBD1 aligns across 9 bases. Losses at the gene ends were 2 bases for V and 1 base for J; bases not matched to a gene: 0. Germline CDR1 is KGHSH and CDR2 is LQKENI. The CDR3 consists of 15 residues. CDR3 amino acids: CASSPGQGSNQPQHF. CDR3 nucleotides: TGTGCCAGCTCACCAGGACAGGGGAGCAATCAGCCCCAGCATTTT.

This clone was picked up a small number of times. The J gene is TRBJ2-5, the V gene TRBV7-6; D is unclear. Trimming left V 5 bases short and J 5 bases short, with 12 bases between. CDR3 size: 13 residues. Germline CDR1 and CDR2: SGHVS and FNYEAQ. CDR3 loop: CASSRGRVETQYF. CDR3 nucleotides: TGTGCCAGCAGCCGAGGTCGGGTGGAGACCCAGTACTTC.

This chain connects TRBV4-3 to TRBJ2-1; TRBD2 aligns across 9 bases. V lost 3 bases to trimming and J lost 7 bases; unmatched junction nucleotides: 13. The CDR3 spans 17 residues. CDR1 is LGHNA, CDR2 YSLEER, per germline. CDR3 sequence: CASSHAGKAGGGNEQFF. As DNA, the CDR3 is TGCGCCAGCAGCCACGCCGGTAAAGCGGGGGGAGGTAATGAGCAGTTCTTC.

The rearrangement links TRBV7-8 to TRBJ1-1; D gene ambiguous. The CDR3 sequence is 12 residues long. V shed 5 bases and J shed 7 bases, with 11 bases lying between them. The germline gives CDR1 SGHVS, CDR2 FQNEAQ. CDR3 DNA: TGTGCCAGCAGCCCACCGGGTCTTGAAGCTTTCTTT. Translating it yields CASSPPGLEAFF.

The rearrangement uses TRBV5-1 and TRBJ1-1; D possibly corresponds to TRBD1 (5 bases). This CDR3 has 14 amino acids. The germline CDR1 and CDR2 sequences are SGHRS and YFSETQ. The V end was cut by 4 bases, the J end by 5 bases, with 15 bases between. The CDR3 DNA reads TGCGCCAGCAGCGGGTCGGGGGGTGTTACTGAAGCTTTCTTT. It yields the protein CASSGSGGVTEAFF.

The genes are TRBV19 and TRBJ1-2, with 10 bases fitting TRBD1. Trimming removed 4 bases from V and 3 bases from J; junction bases left unmatched: 2. The CDR3 length is 14 residues. Germline CDR1 reads LNHDA; CDR2 reads SQIVND (reference sequence). The CDR3 nucleotides are TGTGCCAGTAGTACGGGACAGGGGCACTATGGCTACACCTTC. It specifies CASSTGQGHYGYTF.

The gene calls are TRBV2 and TRBJ1-1; 9 nucleotides line up with TRBD1. Germline CDR1 reads SNHLY; CDR2 reads FYNNEI. The V segment lost 7 bases and the J segment 0 bases; nucleotides outside the gene matches: 6. The CDR3 is made up of 15 amino acids. The CDR3 loop reads CASNAGQGMNTEAFF. DNA of the CDR3: TGTGCCAGCAACGCGGGACAGGGTATGAACACTGAAGCTTTCTTT.

This chain connects TRBV11-3 to TRBJ2-5, with TRBD2 matching over 8 bases. V gave up 3 bases and J gave up 3 bases; unmatched junction bases: 6. Germline assignment: CDR1 SGHNT and CDR2 YENEEA. The CDR3 covers 15 residues. CDR3: CASSLGLAGEETQYF. CDR3 DNA sequence: TGTGCCAGCAGCTTGGGTCTAGCGGGCGAAGAGACCCAGTACTTC.

For the CDR3, the DNA is TGTGCCAGCAGCTCCAGTCTCACCGGGGAGCTGTTTTTT. It is translated as CASSSSLTGELFF. V and J are TRBV7-3 and TRBJ2-2; D not certain. The CDR3 runs 13 residues. The germline V gene has CDR1 SGHTA and CDR2 FQGTGA. V lost 4 bases, J lost 4 bases, and 7 bases lay in between.

V is TRBV6-6 and J is TRBJ2-1; 10 positions agree with TRBD2. The junction had 8 bases not matched to a gene; V was cut back by 4 bases and J by 5 bases. The germline V gene encodes CDR1 MNHNY and CDR2 SVGAGI (reference sequence). The length of the CDR3 is 16 residues. The CDR3 region has the DNA TGTGCCAGCAGTTCCCCAGCGGGGGGGAGACACAATGAGCAGTTCTTC. This gives the protein CASSSPAGGRHNEQFF.

This sequence joins TRBV30 and TRBJ1-1, with 8 bases aligning to TRBD1. There are 12 residues in the CDR3. Trimming cost V 0 bases and J 11 bases; bases outside gene matches: 5. Germline CDR1 reads GTSNPN; CDR2 reads SVGIG (reference sequence). The CDR3 sequence is CAWSVQGVAAFF. The CDR3 DNA reads as TGTGCCTGGAGTGTACAGGGGGTGGCGGCTTTCTTT.

The rearrangement uses TRBV5-1 and TRBJ2-3, with 12 bases fitting TRBD2. This CDR3 comprises 15 residues. With V trimmed by 6 bases and J by 3 bases, 5 bases remained unmatched. Germline CDR1 SGHRS, CDR2 YFSETQ. In DNA, the CDR3 is TGCGCCAGCACCCTGGGGACTAGCGGGACAGATACGCAGTATTTT. Amino acids: CASTLGTSGTDTQYF. The variable domain in full, with the rest retrieved from reference TRBV5-1 and TRBJ2-3, is KAGVTQTPRYLIKTRGQQVTLSCSPISGHRSVSWYQQTPGQGLQFLFEYFSETQRNKGNFPGRFSGRQFSNSRSEMNVSTLELGDSALYLCASTLGTSGTDTQYFGPGTRLTVL.

The chain uses TRBV10-1 and TRBJ2-7; TRBD1 matches at 7 bases. Germline trimming cut 8 bases from V and 1 base from J; bases unmatched to any gene: 14. The CDR3 is 16 amino acids. CDR1 is WNHNN, CDR2 SYGVQD, per germline (reference sequence). CDR3 sequence: CASPDHRDRPSYEQYF. The CDR3 coding sequence is TGCGCCAGCCCCGACCACCGGGACAGACCTTCCTACGAGCAGTACTTC.

This chain connects TRBV7-9 to TRBJ2-5; 8 bases line up with TRBD2. Per germline, CDR1 SEHNR and CDR2 FQNEAQ (reference sequence). Trimming cost V 5 bases and J 5 bases; bases outside gene matches: 4. The CDR3 is made up of 13 amino acids. The CDR3 DNA reads as TGTGCCAGCAGCCGGGGACTAGTGGAGACCCAGTACTTC. The encoded protein is CASSRGLVETQYF.

For the CDR3, the DNA is TGTGCCACCGCTGGGGCCTGGGGAGAAAAACTGTTTTTT. Translation: CATAGAWGEKLFF. The gene calls are TRBV27 and TRBJ1-4, with D possibly TRBD1 on 5 matching bases. With 10 bases removed from V and 8 bases from J, the gap between germline ends came to 17 bases. The germline gives CDR1 MNHEY, CDR2 SMNVEV (reference sequence). There are 13 residues in the CDR3.

The rearrangement joins TRBV19 to TRBJ2-7; 11 nucleotides line up with TRBD2. The CDR3 totals 18 residues. Germline V gene data show CDR1 as LNHDA and CDR2 as SQIVND (reference sequence). The junction had 16 bases not matched to a gene; V was cut back by 3 bases and J by 6 bases. CDR3 DNA: TGTGCCAGTAGTATCCCGCCGAAGACTAGCGGGAAGGGGAGCGAGCAGTACTTC. Residues: CASSIPPKTSGKGSEQYF.

V is TRBV7-9 and J is TRBJ2-1; 9 bases agree with TRBD1. The trim removed 1 base at V and 5 bases at J, leaving 3 bases unmatched. The germline CDR1 and CDR2 sequences are SEHNR and FQNEAQ (reference sequence). The CDR3 loop spans 15 amino acids. The CDR3 is CASSLGQGGNNEQFF. The CDR3, as DNA: TGTGCCAGCAGCTTAGGACAGGGGGGTAACAATGAGCAGTTCTTC.

V usage is TRBV5-1 and J usage is TRBJ2-2, with a possible D match to TRBD2 (5 bases). The CDR3 covers 13 residues. The V end lost 1 base, the J end lost 8 bases, and 9 bases lay between the germline ends. Germline V gene sequence: CDR1 SGHRS, CDR2 YFSETQ. CDR3 in amino acids: CASSLYGKGELFF. In nucleotides, the CDR3 is TGCGCCAGCAGCTTGTACGGGAAGGGGGAGCTGTTTTTT.

The CDR3 reads CASSPWGENEAFF. The CDR3 coding sequence is TGTGCCAGCAGCCCCTGGGGGGAGAATGAAGCTTTCTTT. This chain links TRBV7-9 with TRBJ1-1; D is possibly TRBD1 (5 bases). The CDR3 totals 13 residues. The V and J ends lost 5 bases and 7 bases respectively, with 14 bases between them. Per the germline V gene, CDR1 is SEHNR and CDR2 is FQNEAQ (reference sequence).

V gene TRBV7-3 combines with J gene TRBJ2-3; D remains unclear. With 1 base removed from V and 4 bases from J, the gap between germline ends came to 9 bases. Germline V gives CDR1 SGHTA, CDR2 FQGTGA. This CDR3 spans 14 amino acids. CDR3 protein: CASSLMAPPDTQYF. CDR3 coding DNA: TGTGCCAGCAGCTTAATGGCCCCCCCAGATACGCAGTATTTT.

J is TRBJ2-1 and V is TRBV7-2, with 14 positions matching TRBD2. The CDR3 covers 15 residues. Looked up from germline, CDR1 is SGHTA and CDR2 is FQGNSA. J lost 10 bases, V lost 11 bases, and 13 bases had no gene match. The CDR3, as DNA: TGTGCCGCCGCTCAGGGACTAGCGGGAGAGTGGGAGCAGTTCTTC. Protein sequence: CAAAQGLAGEWEQFF.

The rearrangement uses TRBV19 and TRBJ1-1, with D possibly TRBD1 on 6 matching bases. Looked up from germline, CDR1 is LNHDA and CDR2 is SQIVND (reference sequence). The CDR3 is 14 amino acids. V lost 3 bases and J 6 bases, leaving 14 bases between the germline ends. CDR3 sequence: CASSIRTAGAEAFF. For the CDR3, the DNA is TGTGCCAGTAGTATCCGGACAGCGGGGGCTGAAGCTTTCTTT.